These T cell receptor beta chains were read from a single sample in a study of CD8 T cells in ankylosing spondylitis. TCRdb reprocessed the 5' RACE reads with MiXCR, giving one entry per CDR3 protein. The sample lists approximately 100,000 distinct CDR3 sequences; almost 8.5% were seen once. The sequenced material came from blood, either unsorted or a sorted T cell fraction (not recorded which). These receptor sequences come from a male donor with ankylosing spondylitis or in good health (not recorded which). Both conserved end residues are part of each CDR3. The D gene is left open where the match is weak. Clone size is given for some rows only: seen once, a few or many times, or a class if the clone is expanded.

D,size,J,V,CDR3,DNA
TRBD1,few,TRBJ1-1,TRBV29-1,CSVSVTGGNTEAFF,TGCAGCGTCTCCGTTACAGGGGGGAACACTGAAGCTTTCTTT
-,few,TRBJ1-3,TRBV11-2,CASSLTGHSGNTIYF,TGTGCCAGCAGCCTAACAGGTCACTCTGGAAACACCATATATTTT
-,many,TRBJ2-1,TRBV20-1,CSARFGWAGDGNEQFF,TGCAGTGCTAGATTCGGGTGGGCAGGGGACGGCAATGAGCAGTTCTTC
TRBD2,many,TRBJ2-7,TRBV5-1,CASSFTTSGRGPYEQYF,TGCGCCAGCAGCTTCACTACTAGCGGGAGGGGCCCCTACGAGCAGTACTTC
-,many,TRBJ2-7,TRBV6-2/TRBV6-3,CASSNSQAVGEQYF,TGTGCCAGCAGCAATTCCCAGGCGGTCGGCGAGCAGTACTTC
-,many,TRBJ2-5,TRBV12-3/TRBV12-4,CASTKGRNNVGETQYF,TGTGCCAGCACCAAGGGACGGAACAACGTGGGAGAGACCCAGTACTTC
-,many,TRBJ2-1,TRBV7-2,CASRETSNEQFF,TGTGCCAGCAGAGAGACTAGCAATGAGCAGTTCTTC
TRBD1,many,TRBJ2-7,TRBV20-1,CSANSRDRVKEQYF,TGCAGTGCTAATTCCAGGGACAGGGTCAAGGAGCAGTACTTC
-,-,TRBJ2-7,TRBV12-3/TRBV12-4,CASSLGGAQYF,TGTGCCAGCAGTTTGGGTGGCGCGCAGTACTTC
-,many,TRBJ1-3,TRBV9,CASSVVKGTSGNTIYF,TGTGCCAGCAGCGTAGTTAAGGGGACATCTGGAAACACCATATATTTT
-,many,TRBJ2-7,TRBV20-1,CSAGHPPVYEQYF,TGCAGTGCTGGACACCCACCTGTTTACGAGCAGTACTTC
-,many,TRBJ2-4,TRBV20-1,CSAPGPNIQYF,TGCAGTGCTCCGGGGCCCAACATTCAGTACTTC
-,many,TRBJ2-7,TRBV20-1,CSAKDLWEQYF,TGCAGTGCTAAAGATCTTTGGGAGCAGTACTTC
-,many,TRBJ2-1,TRBV3-1,CASSLLDPPQQFF,TGTGCCAGCAGCCTCCTAGATCCGCCGCAGCAGTTCTTC
-,-,TRBJ2-5,TRBV6-2/TRBV6-3,CASSFQGQPQETQYF,TGTGCCAGCAGTTTCCAAGGACAGCCTCAAGAGACCCAGTACTTC
-,many,TRBJ2-3,TRBV5-4,CASSSTRFTDTQYF,TGTGCCAGCAGCTCGACACGATTCACAGATACGCAGTATTTT
-,many,TRBJ1-6,TRBV7-3,CASSLIGRAGSYNSPLHF,TGTGCCAGCAGCTTAATCGGAAGGGCAGGCTCCTATAATTCACCCCTCCACTTT
-,many,TRBJ2-3,TRBV29-1,CSVESTSTDTQYF,TGCAGCGTTGAGTCTACTAGCACAGATACGCAGTATTTT
-,many,TRBJ1-1,TRBV20-1,CSAGDGLNTEAFF,TGCAGTGCGGGCGACGGATTGAACACTGAAGCTTTCTTT
-,many,TRBJ2-1,TRBV27,CASRVEQFF,TGTGCCAGCAGGGTTGAGCAGTTCTTC
-,many,TRBJ1-5,TRBV18,CASSRGDQPQHF,TGTGCCAGCTCACGAGGAGATCAGCCCCAGCATTTT
-,many,TRBJ2-1,TRBV18,CASSPPNSRSYNEQFF,TGTGCCAGCTCACCACCAAACTCTCGCTCCTACAATGAGCAGTTCTTC
TRBD2,many,TRBJ2-2,TRBV5-6,CASSPLAGGLGTGELFF,TGTGCCAGCAGCCCGCTAGCGGGAGGGCTTGGCACCGGGGAGCTGTTTTTT
TRBD1,few,TRBJ2-4,TRBV7-9,CASSRQDRGHIQYF,TGTGCCAGCAGCCGTCAGGACAGGGGCCACATTCAGTACTTC
-,many,TRBJ1-4,TRBV7-9,CASSLANTQERGEKLFF,TGTGCCAGCAGCTTAGCTAATACACAGGAGCGGGGAGAAAAACTGTTTTTT
-,-,TRBJ2-1,TRBV4-3,CASSPFTWSTENEQFF,TGCGCCAGCAGCCCATTTACTTGGTCTACGGAAAATGAGCAGTTCTTC
-,many,TRBJ2-3,TRBV12-3/TRBV12-4,CASSSEGLSTDTQYF,TGTGCCAGCAGCTCGGAGGGACTGAGCACAGATACGCAGTATTTT
-,many,TRBJ2-7,TRBV7-7,CASSEGGGYEQYF,TGTGCTAGCAGCGAAGGGGGGGGCTACGAGCAGTACTTC
-,many,TRBJ2-7,TRBV7-2,CASSLVTQGEQYF,TGTGCCAGCAGCTTAGTTACCCAAGGCGAGCAGTACTTC
-,-,TRBJ2-7,TRBV20-1,CSARDLFGEGEYEQYF,TGCAGTGCTAGAGATCTGTTTGGGGAGGGGGAGTACGAGCAGTACTTC
-,many,TRBJ1-1,TRBV7-8,CASSPYGGAYTEAFF,TGTGCCAGCAGCCCCTACGGGGGTGCGTACACTGAAGCTTTCTTT
TRBD1,many,TRBJ1-6,TRBV20-1,CSANRDRMNSPLHF,TGCAGTGCCAATCGGGACAGAATGAATTCACCCCTCCACTTT